This T cell receptor beta chain was retrieved from a study of blood T cells in healthy people across ages. Germline V gives CDR1 MGHRA, CDR2 YSYEKL. V was trimmed by 0 bases and J by 4 bases, leaving 13 bases between them. This CDR3 is built from 17 residues. Alongside a J-beta primer mix, a sample-barcoded 5' primer served in a second PCR lasting roughly 7 to 12 cycles. TCRdb recomputed calls from the 5' RACE reads with MiXCR, one row per CDR3 protein. The profile covers about 1.5 million distinct CDR3 sequences, with around 40% appearing a single time and just over 4% taken by the ten largest. No fewer than 6 micrograms of total RNA were isolated from every sample.

Specimen: blood. The chain uses TRBV4-1 and TRBJ1-6, with D possibly being TRBD1 (5 bases). This sequence was found in a woman younger than 30 in good health. In DNA form, the CDR3 reads TGCGCCAGCAGCCAAGAGCCAACGGACACTTATAATTCACCCCTCCACTTT. Amino acid sequence: CASSQEPTDTYNSPLHF.